This T cell receptor beta chain was profiled in a study of blood T cell repertoires in COVID-19. The overall study: Material from acute and convalescent COVID-19 was sourced from the United States, Italy and Spain. T cells, B-cell-depleted T cells, or PBMCs supplied cDNA or gDNA.

In germline, CDR1 is SGHAT, CDR2 FQNNGV. The V end was cut by 1 base, the J end by 5 bases, with 12 bases between. The CDR3 spans 16 residues. Authors' processing steps: It was from reference gene primer amplification that nucleated cell counts were estimated. TCRdb keeps only in-frame clones here, not all; method: immunoSEQ multiplex PCR. That table is the source of V, J and clone size, and D and trimming were worked out from the DNA. The sample has around 21,000 clones; approximately 84% are singletons. V and J are TRBV11-2 and TRBJ1-6; a possible D gene is TRBD1 (6 bases). The receptor comes from a man aged 35 to 55 with acute or convalescent COVID-19. Source material: peripheral blood. DNA for the CDR3: TGTGCCAGCAGCTTAGGGCACAGGGAGAATAATTCACCCCTCCACTTT. Amino acids: CASSLGHRENNSPLHF.